This is a list of T cell receptor beta chains from one sample in a study of T cell responses to AZD1222 COVID-19 vaccine. TCRdb keeps only in-frame clones here, not all; method: immunoSEQ multiplex PCR. The table has some 150,000 clones, 82% seen once. The sample was peripheral blood, taken on day 0 of MenACWY control vaccination. The receptors stem from an adult in good health. Both conserved end residues are part of each CDR3. Each record gives: D gene, V gene, J gene, CDR3 protein, CDR3 DNA. A D gene is named only where the DNA matches it firmly.

D: NA; V: TRBV29-1; J: TRBJ1-2; CDR3: CSVEVRGAEGLGYTF; DNA: TGCAGCGTTGAAGTGCGAGGGGCCGAAGGACTTGGCTACACCTTC
D: TRBD1; V: TRBV5-4; J: TRBJ2-7; CDR3: CASSSGQTNEQYF; DNA: TGTGCCAGCAGCTCGGGACAGACCAACGAGCAGTACTTC
D: NA; V: TRBV6-1; J: TRBJ2-6; CDR3: CASSEANRAGANVLTF; DNA: TGTGCCAGCAGTGAAGCTAACCGAGCTGGGGCCAACGTCCTGACTTTC
D: NA; V: TRBV19; J: TRBJ2-7; CDR3: CARVGVTGVYEQYF; DNA: TGTGCCAGGGTGGGGGTCACAGGTGTCTACGAGCAGTACTTC
D: TRBD1; V: TRBV25-1; J: TRBJ1-2; CDR3: CASSEGTGGYTF; DNA: TGTGCCAGCAGTGAAGGGACAGGCGGCTACACCTTC
D: NA; V: TRBV5-1; J: TRBJ2-6; CDR3: CASSLIFTGANVLTF; DNA: TGCGCCAGCAGCTTGATATTTACTGGGGCCAACGTCCTGACTTTC
D: TRBD1; V: TRBV4-1; J: TRBJ2-2; CDR3: CASSQQLVGQGARTGELFF; DNA: TGCGCCAGCAGCCAGCAGCTCGTTGGACAGGGGGCGCGCACCGGGGAGCTGTTTTTT
D: TRBD1; V: TRBV7-9; J: TRBJ2-5; CDR3: CASSSRQGVEETQYF; DNA: TGTGCCAGCAGCTCGAGACAGGGTGTAGAAGAGACCCAGTACTTC
D: NA; V: TRBV7-3; J: TRBJ2-3; CDR3: CASSLKDRLSTDTQYF; DNA: TGTGCCAGCAGCTTGAAGGACCGTCTATCCACAGATACGCAGTATTTT
D: NA; V: TRBV5-5; J: TRBJ2-2; CDR3: CASSLVRVPNTGELFF; DNA: TGTGCCAGCAGCTTGGTTCGGGTGCCGAACACCGGGGAGCTGTTTTTT